The sequence of this T cell receptor (beta chain) was determined in a study of Ad26.COV2.S vaccination and SARS-CoV-2 variants. Study-level background: The donor was enrolled in the Ad26.COV2.S arm of the COV1001 trial. Whole-study findings and limits: An underestimation of total T cell responses may have resulted from the TCR breadth and depth analyses. Those who received vaccine or placebo ended up with similar non-spike TCR breadth. Vaccinees reportedly had broad spike-specific CD8+ and CD4+ T cell responses.

Details on this clone: Its antigen is still unknown.

Germline lookup yields CDR1 SGHRS and CDR2 YFSETQ. V gave up 3 bases and J gave up 1 base, with 9 bases separating them. This CDR3 contains 14 residues. Repertoires were generated with immunoSEQ multiplex PCR, while TCRdb's copy carries only in-frame clones and drops some. The sample consists of some 420,000 clones, around 87% of them appearing once. The sample's treatment: around 19 received Ad26.COV2.S at low or high dose, single or two shots; about 5 received placebo; per-sample allocation not given. After the first vaccine or placebo injection, samples were drawn on day 63. The sample was peripheral blood, taken in a trial of Ad26.COV2.S vaccine versus placebo. The rearrangement links TRBV5-1 to TRBJ2-3, with unresolved D. This receptor was taken from a person aged 18-60 years who received the Ad26.COV2.S COVID-19 vaccine or a placebo. The chain's CDR3 is CASSYRHGTDTQYF. The CDR3 nucleotides are TGCGCCAGCAGCTACCGACACGGCACAGATACGCAGTATTTT.